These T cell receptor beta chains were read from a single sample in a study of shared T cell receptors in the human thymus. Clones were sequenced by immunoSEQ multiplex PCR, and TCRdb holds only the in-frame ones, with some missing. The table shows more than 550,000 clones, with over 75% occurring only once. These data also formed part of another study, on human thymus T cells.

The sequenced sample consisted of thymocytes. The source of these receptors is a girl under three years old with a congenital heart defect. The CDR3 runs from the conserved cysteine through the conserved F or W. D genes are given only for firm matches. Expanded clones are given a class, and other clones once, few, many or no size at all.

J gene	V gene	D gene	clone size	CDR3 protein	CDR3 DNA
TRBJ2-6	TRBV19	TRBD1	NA	CASTGTGVSGANVLTF	TGTGCCAGTACTGGGACAGGTGTTTCTGGGGCCAACGTCCTGACTTTC
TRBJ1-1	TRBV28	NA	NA	CASMGSKRTEAFF	TGTGCCAGCATGGGCAGTAAACGCACTGAAGCTTTCTTT
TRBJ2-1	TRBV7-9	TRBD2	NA	CASSPTGGSYNEQFF	TGTGCCAGCAGCCCCACGGGGGGCTCCTACAATGAGCAGTTCTTC
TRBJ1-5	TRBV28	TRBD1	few	CASSPGQDSNQPQHF	TGTGCCAGCAGCCCGGGACAGGATAGCAATCAGCCCCAGCATTTT
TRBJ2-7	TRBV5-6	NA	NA	CASSLGSSGDEQYF	TGTGCCAGCAGCCTAGGGTCCTCGGGGGACGAGCAGTACTTC
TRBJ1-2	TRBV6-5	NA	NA	CASSYSEQINYGYTF	TGTGCCAGCAGTTATTCGGAGCAGATTAACTATGGCTACACCTTC
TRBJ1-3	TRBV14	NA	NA	CASSQDRARGGLRNTIYF	TGTGCCAGCAGCCAAGATCGAGCCAGAGGGGGTTTGAGAAACACCATATATTTT
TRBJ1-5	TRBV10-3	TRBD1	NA	CAISESQGAGQPQHF	TGTGCCATCAGTGAAAGCCAGGGGGCAGGTCAGCCCCAGCATTTT
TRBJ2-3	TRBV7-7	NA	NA	CASSLGGSGADTQYF	TGTGCCAGCAGCTTAGGAGGGTCGGGAGCAGATACGCAGTATTTT
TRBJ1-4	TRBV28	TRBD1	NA	CASSAEKGQGCEKLFF	TGTGCCAGCAGTGCCGAAAAGGGACAGGGTTGTGAAAAACTGTTTTTT
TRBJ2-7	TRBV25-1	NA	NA	CASSEAQGGMKQYF	TGTGCCAGCAGTGAGGCACAGGGAGGGATGAAGCAGTACTTC
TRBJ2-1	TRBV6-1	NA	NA	CASSTKEGRGKFF	TGTGCCAGCAGTACCAAGGAGGGTAGAGGGAAGTTCTTC
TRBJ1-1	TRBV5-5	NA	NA	CASRLYTEAFF	TGTGCCAGCAGATTATACACTGAAGCTTTCTTT
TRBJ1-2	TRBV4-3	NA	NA	CASSQDLSSIYGYTF	TGCGCCAGCAGCCAAGATCTTAGCAGTATCTATGGCTACACCTTC
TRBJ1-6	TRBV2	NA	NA	CASSEWGGVTVNSPLHF	TGTGCCAGCAGTGAGTGGGGCGGAGTTACTGTTAATTCACCCCTCCACTTT
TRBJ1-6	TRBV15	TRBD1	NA	CAIGGPPGQGNSPLHF	TGTGCCATCGGAGGGCCGCCGGGACAGGGGAATTCACCCCTCCACTTT
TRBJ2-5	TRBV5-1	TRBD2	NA	CASSPLGGGAQTQYF	TGCGCCAGCAGCCCCCTGGGCGGGGGGGCACAGACCCAGTACTTC
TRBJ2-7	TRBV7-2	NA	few	CASSTAKGSVAPSYEQYF	TGTGCCAGCAGCACCGCCAAGGGGTCGGTAGCCCCATCCTACGAGCAGTACTTC
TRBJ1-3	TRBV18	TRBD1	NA	CASSAGQLSGNTIYF	TGTGCCAGCTCCGCGGGACAGCTCTCTGGAAACACCATATATTTT
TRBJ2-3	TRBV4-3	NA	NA	CASSHLRGTREPTDTQYF	TGCGCCAGCAGCCATCTACGCGGGACCCGGGAGCCCACAGATACGCAGTATTTT
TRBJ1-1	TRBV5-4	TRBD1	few	CASSFQIQGTVNTEAFF	TGTGCCAGCAGCTTCCAAATACAGGGGACGGTGAACACTGAAGCTTTCTTT
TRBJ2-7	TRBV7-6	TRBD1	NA	CASSQGQTYEQYF	TGTGCCAGCAGCCAGGGACAGACCTACGAGCAGTACTTC